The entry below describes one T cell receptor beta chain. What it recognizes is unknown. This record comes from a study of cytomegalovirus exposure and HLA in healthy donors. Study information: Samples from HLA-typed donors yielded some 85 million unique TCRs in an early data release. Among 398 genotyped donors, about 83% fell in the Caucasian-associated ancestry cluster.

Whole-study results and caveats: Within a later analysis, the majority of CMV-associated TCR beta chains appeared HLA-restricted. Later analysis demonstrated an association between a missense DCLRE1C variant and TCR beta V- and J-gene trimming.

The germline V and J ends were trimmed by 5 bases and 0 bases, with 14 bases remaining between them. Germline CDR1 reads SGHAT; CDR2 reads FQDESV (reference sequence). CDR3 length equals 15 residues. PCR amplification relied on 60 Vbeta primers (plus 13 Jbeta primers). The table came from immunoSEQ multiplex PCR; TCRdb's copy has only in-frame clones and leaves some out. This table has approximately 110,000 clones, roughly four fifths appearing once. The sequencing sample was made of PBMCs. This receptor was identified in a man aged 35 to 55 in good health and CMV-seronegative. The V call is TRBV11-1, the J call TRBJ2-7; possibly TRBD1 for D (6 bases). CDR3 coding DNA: TGTGCCAGCAGCGACTACGGACAGATCTCCTACGAGCAGTACTTC. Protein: CASSDYGQISYEQYF.